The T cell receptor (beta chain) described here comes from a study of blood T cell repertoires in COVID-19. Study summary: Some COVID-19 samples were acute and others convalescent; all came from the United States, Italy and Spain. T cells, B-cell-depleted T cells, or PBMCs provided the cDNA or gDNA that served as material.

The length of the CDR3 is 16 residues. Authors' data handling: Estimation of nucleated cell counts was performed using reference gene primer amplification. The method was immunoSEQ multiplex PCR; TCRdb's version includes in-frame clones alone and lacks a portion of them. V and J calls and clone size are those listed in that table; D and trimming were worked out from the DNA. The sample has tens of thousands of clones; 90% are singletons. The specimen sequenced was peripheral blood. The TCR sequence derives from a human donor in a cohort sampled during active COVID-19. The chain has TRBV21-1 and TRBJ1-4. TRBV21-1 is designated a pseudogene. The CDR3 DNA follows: TGTGCCAGCAGCAAAAGAACTGCCGCAACTAATGAAAAACTGTTTTTT. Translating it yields CASSKRTAATNEKLFF.